The source of this T cell receptor (beta chain) is a study of CD8 T cells in ankylosing spondylitis. The germline V and J ends were trimmed by 3 bases and 0 bases, with 8 bases remaining between them. The CDR3 is made up of 14 amino acids. In TCRdb, the 5' RACE reads were re-called with MiXCR into one record per CDR3 protein. The data contain 80,000 to 100,000 distinct CDR3 sequences, about 8% of them singletons. This clonotype was counted many times. The V call is TRBV12-3 or TRBV12-4, the J call TRBJ1-1; weak D call: TRBD1 (5 bases). The clonotype originates from a male donor with ankylosing spondylitis or in good health (not recorded which). The source material was blood, either unsorted or a sorted T cell fraction (not recorded which). Written as DNA, the CDR3 is TGTGCCAGCAGTTTCGGGGACTTGAACACTGAAGCTTTCTTT. Protein product: CASSFGDLNTEAFF.